This is a list of T cell receptor beta chains from one sample in a study of human T cells and chemical hapten exposure. TCRdb reanalysed the RACE reads using MiXCR and keeps one entry per CDR3 protein. Counted here are 300,000 to 450,000 distinct CDR3 sequences, 5.5% occurring once; the ten biggest clones make up around 8.8%. This sample comprised whole blood, obtained in connection with sensitization to the hapten diphenylcyclopropenone (DPC). These receptors originate from a woman aged 18-35 years with alopecia areata. Some clones in this sample may be carry-over from other donors' samples. Both conserved end residues are part of each CDR3. The D gene is left open where the match is weak. Where a row states a size, it is once, few, many or the class of an expanded clone; other rows omit it.

TGTGCCAGCAGTACGGACAGGGGGCGCACTGAAGCTTTCTTT	CASSTDRGRTEAFF	TRBV2	TRBJ1-1	TRBD1	few
TGTGCCAGCAGCTTGGGAGCCGATGGGCGCTCTGGAAACACCATATATTTT	CASSLGADGRSGNTIYF	TRBV5-6	TRBJ1-3	-	few
TGTGCCAGCAGCTTGACAGACGAGAATGAAAAACTGTTTTTT	CASSLTDENEKLFF	TRBV7-2	TRBJ1-4	-	many
TGTGCCAGCAGCCAAGAAGCGGGGTCTTCAAATGAGCAGTTCTTC	CASSQEAGSSNEQFF	TRBV4-2	TRBJ2-1	TRBD2	few
TGTGCCAGCAGCCCAAGAGGGGACAGGGGTCGTGGCTACACCTTC	CASSPRGDRGRGYTF	TRBV11-2	TRBJ1-2	TRBD1	-
TGTGCCAGCAGCTTAAGGACAGGGTCTGATTACGAGCAGTACTTC	CASSLRTGSDYEQYF	TRBV5-5	TRBJ2-7	TRBD1	many
TGCAGTGCTAGAGGGCAGGGGGAGCATCAGCCCCAGCATTTT	CSARGQGEHQPQHF	TRBV20-1	TRBJ1-5	TRBD1	many
TGTGCCAGCAGTCTTGGGACAGTCAACACCGGGGAGCTGTTTTTT	CASSLGTVNTGELFF	TRBV28	TRBJ2-2	TRBD1	many
TGTGCCAGCAGTGTAACGACAGGGAGGACGAACACTGAAGCTTTCTTT	CASSVTTGRTNTEAFF	TRBV6-1	TRBJ1-1	TRBD1	few
TGTGCCAGCAGTGCGGGACAGGCGGTTGGTATGGGCAATCAGCCCCAGCATTTT	CASSAGQAVGMGNQPQHF	TRBV28	TRBJ1-5	TRBD1	many